These 14 T cell receptor beta chains originate from one sample sequenced in a study of shared clonotypes between healthy human individuals. The data were produced by immunoSEQ multiplex PCR, yet TCRdb's version contains in-frame clones alone and is incomplete. The data contain 2 million to 3 million clones, more than 80% of them singletons. The specimen sequenced was naive CD4+ T cells sorted from blood. The sample's subset: CD45RA+ positively selected. These receptor sequences come from a man aged 18 to 35 in good health.

The CDR3 bases are TGTGCCAGCAGCCTACTTGGACTAGTCCAAGAGACCCAGTACTTC. Amino acids: CASSLLGLVQETQYF. This rearrangement joins TRBV5-4 to TRBJ2-5, with 7 positions matching TRBD2. The CDR3 loop spans 15 amino acids. The germline V gene has CDR1 SGHNT and CDR2 YYREEE (reference sequence). V lost 4 bases, J lost 1 base, and 7 bases stayed unmatched.

The V gene is TRBV5-1, the J gene TRBJ2-2, with TRBD2 matching over 13 bases. The V segment lost 0 bases and the J segment 0 bases; nucleotides outside the gene matches: 5. Germline V gene sequence: CDR1 SGHRS, CDR2 YFSETQ. This CDR3 region has 19 residues. The CDR3 loop reads CASSLGLAGGVTNTGELFF. The DNA of the CDR3 is TGCGCCAGCAGCTTGGGACTAGCGGGGGGCGTAACGAACACCGGGGAGCTGTTTTTT. Full variable domain (rest looked up from reference TRBV5-1 and TRBJ2-2): KAGVTQTPRYLIKTRGQQVTLSCSPISGHRSVSWYQQTPGQGLQFLFEYFSETQRNKGNFPGRFSGRQFSNSRSEMNVSTLELGDSALYLCASSLGLAGGVTNTGELFFGEGSRLTVL.

CDR3 nucleotides: TGTGCCAGTAGTAGATTGGGGGAGACCCAGTACTTC. This codes for CASSRLGETQYF. This rearrangement joins TRBV19 to TRBJ2-5, with D hard to call. The CDR3 sequence is 12 residues long. The ends were cut back, 4 bases at V and 5 bases at J, with 8 bases in the middle. Germline V gene sequence: CDR1 LNHDA, CDR2 SQIVND (reference sequence).

As concerns this clone: Other DNA sequences in this specimen translate into the identical CDR3. The V gene is TRBV5-1, the J gene TRBJ1-1; D not resolved. V was pared by 4 bases and J by 1 base, with 8 bases between. CDR1 and CDR2 (germline): SGHRS, YFSETQ. The CDR3 loop spans 13 amino acids. CDR3 coding DNA: TGCGCCAGCAGCCTAAGAGAGAACACTGAAGCTTTCTTT. As protein: CASSLRENTEAFF.

This clone was seen a single time. The chain has TRBV2 and TRBJ2-2; D is possibly TRBD1 (5 bases). Trimming took off 2 bases at V and 0 bases at J, with 13 bases between the two ends. Germline V lookup: CDR1 SNHLY, CDR2 FYNNEI. The CDR3 extends over 17 amino acids. This chain's CDR3 is CASSETRQTSNTGELFF. In nucleotides, the CDR3 is TGTGCCAGCAGTGAAACGCGACAGACTTCGAACACCGGGGAGCTGTTTTTT.

The chain couples TRBV7-3 to TRBJ2-3; 7 nucleotides line up with TRBD2. CDR3 length: 15 residues. Per germline, CDR1 SGHTA and CDR2 FQGTGA. V shed 4 bases, J shed 0 bases, and the junction held 4 bases outside the gene matches. CDR3 nucleotides: TGTGCCAGCAGCTCCTCTAGCGGTAGCACAGATACGCAGTATTTT. Translating it yields CASSSSSGSTDTQYF.

This rearrangement joins TRBV30 to TRBJ1-1, with D unclear. The CDR3 is 14 amino acids. V shed 3 bases and J shed 4 bases, with 15 bases lying between them. Germline loops: CDR1 GTSNPN, CDR2 SVGIG (reference sequence). The CDR3 nucleotides are TGTGCCTGGAGGCCCGGACTTTTCGGCACTGAAGCTTTCTTT. Protein product: CAWRPGLFGTEAFF.

The CDR3 region has the DNA TGCGCCAGCAGCTTTAAGGTCACCCCGAACACCGGGGAGCTGTTTTTT. Translated: CASSFKVTPNTGELFF. The chain employs TRBV5-1 and TRBJ2-2; D is undetermined. The germline CDR1 and CDR2 sequences are SGHRS and YFSETQ. The CDR3 runs to 16 residues. Between the trimmed V and J ends, which lost 2 bases and 0 bases, there was a span of 11 bases. The complete variable domain, with remaining parts taken from reference TRBV5-1 and TRBJ2-2, reads KAGVTQTPRYLIKTRGQQVTLSCSPISGHRSVSWYQQTPGQGLQFLFEYFSETQRNKGNFPGRFSGRQFSNSRSEMNVSTLELGDSALYLCASSFKVTPNTGELFFGEGSRLTVL.

A note on this clone: Other DNA sequences of this sample code for an identical CDR3. The V gene is TRBV5-4, the J gene TRBJ2-3, with a possible D match to TRBD2 (5 bases). Germline assignment: CDR1 SGHNT and CDR2 YYREEE (reference sequence). Trimming shortened V by 1 base and J by 0 bases, and 9 bases separated the two germline ends. The CDR3 length is 15 residues. CDR3 DNA sequence: TGTGCCAGCAGCTTGACGGGAACTAGCACAGATACGCAGTATTTT. It encodes CASSLTGTSTDTQYF.

The chain uses TRBV12-2 and TRBJ2-3; TRBD1, as called in the table, went unchecked against the DNA. TRBV12-2 is annotated as a pseudogene. This CDR3 comprises 14 residues. The CDR3 DNA reads as TGTGCAAGTCGCTTAGCCCCAGGCACAGATACGCAGTATTTT. It specifies CASRLAPGTDTQYF.

This chain links TRBV5-4 with TRBJ2-7; 8 nucleotides line up with TRBD1. CDR1 SGHNT and CDR2 YYREEE come from the germline V gene (reference sequence). CDR3 length: 15 residues. Trimming removed 4 bases from V and 3 bases from J; junction bases left unmatched: 9. The CDR3 nucleotides read TGTGCCAGCAGCGGGGGGTCACAGGGGGACTACGAGCAGTACTTC. This sequence encodes CASSGGSQGDYEQYF.

The chain uses TRBV7-2 and TRBJ2-3; D is ambiguous. This CDR3 region has 16 residues. CDR1 is SGHTA and CDR2 is FQGNSA in the germline V gene. The V end lost 2 bases, the J end lost 1 base, and 13 bases lay between the germline ends. CDR3: CASSLRVVGGTDTQYF. CDR3 nucleotide sequence: TGTGCCAGCAGCTTACGGGTAGTGGGTGGCACAGATACGCAGTATTTT.

In its sample, this clone was seen a few times. This chain uses TRBV9 with TRBJ1-1; TRBD1 matches 8 bases. V was clipped by 7 bases and J by 0 bases; unmatched bases: 5. This CDR3 contains 14 residues. CDR1 and CDR2 from the germline V gene are SGDLS and YYNGEE. CDR3 in amino acids: CASSAGGMNTEAFF. CDR3 sequence (DNA): TGTGCCAGCTCCGCAGGGGGCATGAACACTGAAGCTTTCTTT.

V and J are TRBV4-3 and TRBJ2-1; TRBD1 is a possible D gene (6 bases). This CDR3 is 16 amino acids long. V shed 0 bases and J shed 5 bases, with 14 bases lying between them. The germline V gene encodes CDR1 LGHNA and CDR2 YSLEER. CDR3 loop: CASSQDPRTDHNEQFF. The CDR3 bases are TGCGCCAGCAGCCAAGATCCCCGGACAGACCACAATGAGCAGTTCTTC.